This TCR beta chain appears in the sequencing data of a study of blood T cells in healthy people across ages. Across the study: Per every two T cells, about one barcoded beta molecule was captured by template switching. Findings of the study overall: Strongly correlated with naive T cell percentage was TCR beta diversity. Getting older went along with TCR beta diversity per million T cells dropping roughly linearly.

The sample holds many counts of this clonotype. The target antigen is unknown. With a J-beta primer mix and a sample-barcoded 5' primer, a second PCR ran roughly 6 to 11 cycles. A 12-random-nucleotide template-switch adaptor tagged each cDNA molecule. MiXCR, run by TCRdb on the 5' RACE reads, gives a single entry per CDR3 protein. This sample has over 1,500,000 distinct CDR3 sequences; less than 50% occur once, and the top ten carry 2.1%. V dropped 2 bases and J dropped 5; count of bases not matched to a gene: 1. Germline V gives CDR1 ENHRY, CDR2 SYGVKD. The CDR3 runs to 13 residues. This sequence originates from a woman aged 35 to 49 in good health. The sample taken for sequencing was blood. The V and J genes are TRBV10-3 and TRBJ2-5, with 8 bases that match TRBD1. The CDR3 nucleotides read TGTGCCATCAGTGAGGGACAGGGTGAGACCCAGTACTTC. Residues: CAISEGQGETQYF.